This T cell receptor beta chain was profiled in a study of cytomegalovirus exposure and HLA in healthy donors. CDR3 length equals 16 residues. Trimming pared 0 bases from V and 2 bases from J, leaving 11 bases between. Looked up from germline, CDR1 is KGHSH and CDR2 is LQKENI. This cohort consisted of healthy bone marrow donors. Primers included in the PCR were 60 Vbeta and 13 Jbeta primers. Original processing methods: In a later analysis, of around 80 million unique beta chains, about 11 million appeared in at least two donors. Profiled with immunoSEQ multiplex PCR; TCRdb holds only in-frame clones, not every one. The DNA gave D and trimming, while V, J and clone size come from that table. The sample has some 96,000 clones, roughly three fifths seen once. Note on this clone: The antigen is not known.

Study-wide results and caveats: A cluster of highly shared sequence variants was likely a sequencing artifact. A previous analysis found most TCR beta V segments productive roughly 87% or roughly 30% of the time.

The V gene is TRBV18, the J gene TRBJ1-3; TRBD1 might be the D (5 bases). Sequencing was performed on PBMCs. The receptor was derived from a man aged 55 to 70 in good health and CMV-seronegative. The CDR3 protein is CASSPPGSGTGNTIYF. In nucleotides, the CDR3 is TGTGCCAGCTCACCACCGGGGTCAGGGACTGGAAACACCATATATTTT. The full variable domain, rest sourced from reference TRBV18 and TRBJ1-3, is NAGVMQNPRHLVRRRGQEARLRCSPMKGHSHVYWYRQLPEEGLKFMVYLQKENIIDESGMPKERFSAEFPKEGPSILRIQQVVRGDSAAYFCASSPPGSGTGNTIYFGEGSWLTVV.